One and the same sample provided the 6 T cell receptor beta chains below, sequenced in a study of monozygotic twins with inflammatory bowel disease. TCRdb re-called the 5' RACE reads and shows each CDR3 protein once, DNA omitted. The table for this sample gives over 150,000 distinct CDR3 sequences. Sequenced material: blood. The source is a human donor with ulcerative colitis or Crohn's disease, or a healthy co-twin of an affected twin (not recorded which).

The V and J genes are TRBV7-9 and TRBJ2-1. The CDR3 has 14 amino acids. Germline V gene lookup returns CDR1 SEHNR and CDR2 FQNEAQ (reference sequence). CDR3 protein: CASSLARITNEQFF.

This sequence joins TRBV5-1 and TRBJ2-1; TCRdb proposes TRBD2, but this gene call is untestable without DNA. Germline values: CDR1 SGHRS, CDR2 YFSETQ. This CDR3 contains 15 residues. CDR3 in amino acids: CASSLVASGEDEQFF.

The V and J genes are TRBV9 and TRBJ2-6; TCRdb lists TRBD2, though no DNA is available to test this call. This CDR3 comprises 15 residues. Germline V CDR1 and CDR2: SGDLS, YYNGEE. The CDR3 spells CASSLSGAGANVLTF.

The rearrangement uses TRBV19 and TRBJ1-5; the TCRdb call, TRBD1, lacks DNA for checking. CDR3 length: 13 residues. Germline V gene lookup returns CDR1 LNHDA and CDR2 SQIVND (reference sequence). CDR3 protein: CASKGQDNQPQHF.

V is TRBV5-4 and J is TRBJ1-4; TCRdb's D gene call, TRBD1, goes unchecked for lack of DNA. The germline V gene has CDR1 SGHNT and CDR2 YYREEE (reference sequence). This CDR3 comprises 15 residues. CDR3 sequence reads: CASSSTGTGYEKLFF.

This sequence joins TRBV11-3 and TRBJ2-1. The germline V gene encodes CDR1 SGHNT and CDR2 YENEEA. The length of the CDR3 is 11 residues. This CDR3 is CASSLGGEQFF.